These 15 T cell receptor beta chains share one sample of origin, sequenced in a study of T cell changes during pregnancy in multiple sclerosis. Clones were read by immunoSEQ multiplex PCR, and TCRdb kept only the in-frame ones, dropping some. The profile shows over 50,000 clones, 85% to 90% of them singletons. The sequencing used peripheral blood, collected in the first trimester of pregnancy. Receptors originate from a female donor in good health, enrolled as a control in a pregnancy study.

The J gene is TRBJ1-5, the V gene TRBV12-5, with 8 nucleotides matching TRBD1. The germline gives CDR1 LGHNT, CDR2 FRNRAP. This CDR3 is built from 14 residues. Germline trimming cut 7 bases from V and 10 bases from J; bases unmatched to any gene: 12. CDR3 in amino acids: CASEPSGGSYPQHF. The CDR3 bases are TGTGCTAGTGAGCCTTCAGGGGGCTCGTATCCCCAGCATTTT.

This chain uses TRBV19 with TRBJ1-1, with 8 bases lining up with TRBD1. With 10 bases clipped from V and 1 base from J, the junction kept 5 bases outside the gene matches. The CDR3 runs to 13 residues. Germline V gene lookup returns CDR1 LNHDA and CDR2 SQIVND (reference sequence). CDR3 residues: CATGQGENTEAFF. The CDR3 coding sequence is TGTGCCACTGGACAGGGAGAGAACACTGAAGCTTTCTTT. The full variable domain, with the rest looked up from reference TRBV19 and TRBJ1-1, is DGGITQSPKYLFRKEGQNVTLSCEQNLNHDAMYWYRQDPGQGLRLIYYSQIVNDFQKGDIAEGYSVSREKKESFPLTVTSAQKNPTAFYLCATGQGENTEAFFGQGTRLTVV.

The chain combines TRBV6-1 with TRBJ2-7; 9 nucleotides line up with TRBD1. The germline gives CDR1 MNHNS, CDR2 SASEGT. The length of the CDR3 is 15 residues. J gave up 4 bases and V 1 base, and 5 bases lay outside the gene matches. The CDR3 DNA reads TGTGCCAGCAGTGAAGGGGGACAGGGCCCTTACGAGCAGTACTTC. It codes for CASSEGGQGPYEQYF.

The rearrangement uses TRBV6-5 and TRBJ1-2, with D unclear. Germline V gene sequence: CDR1 MNHEY, CDR2 SVGAGI. There are 14 residues in the CDR3. The ends were cut back, 6 bases at V and 4 bases at J, with 15 bases in the middle. CDR3 sequence reads: CASRYLTAVYGYTF. CDR3 DNA: TGTGCCAGCAGGTACCTAACAGCCGTCTATGGCTACACCTTC.

The CDR3 DNA follows: TGTGCCAGCTCCGTCCAGGGAGATACGCAGTATTTT. This codes for CASSVQGDTQYF. The J gene is TRBJ2-3, the V gene TRBV2, with D tentatively TRBD1 (5 bases). Deletions cut 8 bases from V and 5 bases from J, with 11 bases between. Germline V lookup: CDR1 SNHLY, CDR2 FYNNEI. The CDR3 totals 12 residues.

This chain joins TRBV19 and TRBJ2-4; TRBD2 agrees at 10 bases. After removal of 5 bases from V and 5 bases from J, the junction contained 9 bases not matched to a gene. This CDR3 comprises 16 residues. Per germline, CDR1 LNHDA and CDR2 SQIVND (reference sequence). The CDR3 nucleotides read TGTGCCAGTAGTCCCCACAGCGGGGGGGCTGAAAACATTCAGTACTTC. Translating it yields CASSPHSGGAENIQYF.

J is TRBJ1-2 and V is TRBV5-3, with TRBD1 as a possible D gene (6 bases). TRBV5-3 belongs to the ORF category, with a function that is uncertain. V lost 4 bases, J lost 4 bases, and 17 bases lay in between. The CDR3 totals 15 residues. The CDR3 DNA reads as TGTGCCAGAAGCAGCTGGACAGCCCTTGGCTATGGCTACACCTTC. Translation gives CARSSWTALGYGYTF.

This chain's CDR3 is CASSPFNDYGYTF. CDR3 DNA: TGTGCCAGCAGCCCTTTTAATGACTATGGCTACACCTTC. The V gene is TRBV4-2, the J gene TRBJ1-2; no definite D call. Trimming took off 4 bases at V and 3 bases at J, with 9 bases between the two ends. The CDR3 runs to 13 residues. Germline V CDR1 and CDR2: LGHNA, YNFKEQ.

The CDR3 loop is CASSQDLHQGVVRGTQYF. In DNA, the CDR3 is TGTGCCAGCAGCCAAGATCTCCACCAGGGTGTAGTAAGGGGGACCCAGTACTTC. This chain joins TRBV4-2 and TRBJ2-5; a possible D gene is TRBD1 (5 bases). The CDR3 sequence is 18 residues long. Germline CDR1 LGHNA, CDR2 YNFKEQ. Trimming stripped 0 bases from V and 7 bases from J, with 24 bases between.

This clone was picked up one time. This chain joins TRBV9 and TRBJ2-3, with D maybe TRBD1 (5 bases). CDR3 length equals 15 residues. The V end lost 4 bases, the J end lost 1 base, and 13 bases lay between the germline ends. Germline CDR1 is SGDLS and CDR2 is YYNGEE. The CDR3 here is CASSPSWGGTDTQYF. The DNA of the CDR3 is TGTGCCAGCAGCCCCTCGTGGGGCGGCACAGATACGCAGTATTTT.

The J gene is TRBJ1-4, the V gene TRBV5-1, with 10 bases fitting TRBD1. This CDR3 has 15 amino acids. V lost 0 bases, J lost 7 bases, and 3 bases stayed unmatched. Germline CDR1 and CDR2: SGHRS and YFSETQ. CDR3 sequence: CASSLEGTGVEKLFF. CDR3 bases: TGCGCCAGCAGCTTGGAGGGGACAGGGGTTGAAAAACTGTTTTTT.

The CDR3 coding sequence is TGTGCCAGCAGTTACGGACTAGCGGGCGACACAGATACGCAGTATTTT. Its protein product is CASSYGLAGDTDTQYF. The V and J genes are TRBV6-6 and TRBJ2-3, with 11 bases matching TRBD2. V shed 2 bases, J shed 2 bases, and the junction held 3 bases outside the gene matches. Germline loops: CDR1 MNHNY, CDR2 SVGAGI (reference sequence). This CDR3 comprises 16 residues.

The genes are TRBV19 and TRBJ1-2; 12 nucleotides agree with TRBD1. This CDR3 is 14 amino acids long. The germline gives CDR1 LNHDA, CDR2 SQIVND (reference sequence). The J segment lost 4 bases and the V segment lost 7 bases, leaving 4 bases of the junction unmatched. The CDR3 DNA sequence: TGTGCCAGTACCGGGACAGGGGGCAGCTATGGCTACACCTTC. It yields the protein CASTGTGGSYGYTF.

The chain links TRBV13 to TRBJ1-2, with 7 bases matching TRBD1. Germline V gene sequence: CDR1 PRHDT, CDR2 FYEKMQ (reference sequence). The V and J ends lost 3 bases and 1 base, in that order; junction bases with no gene match: 8. This CDR3 comprises 16 residues. In nucleotides, the CDR3 is TGTGCCAGCAGCTTCCTAGCCAGGGGGGTTAACTATGGCTACACCTTC. This gives the protein CASSFLARGVNYGYTF.

The chain combines TRBV5-6 with TRBJ1-3; D is unresolved. CDR1 SGHDT and CDR2 YYEEEE come from the germline V gene. V was trimmed by 2 bases and J by 2 bases, leaving 11 bases between them. CDR3 length equals 15 residues. The CDR3 reads CASSFRQIAGNTIYF. The CDR3 DNA is TGTGCCAGCAGCTTTCGACAAATCGCTGGAAACACCATATATTTT.